These 12 T cell receptor beta chains share one sample of origin, sequenced in a study of CD8 T cells in Susac syndrome (dated by TCRdb to between 2019 and 2020). Receptor libraries were prepared by the immunoSEQ multiplex PCR assay. RNA was extracted using the RNeasy kit, and roughly 0.5 to 1 microgram was reverse transcribed with random hexamers. TCRdb cleaned the public reads at Q25 with fastp, built clones with MiXCR and kept in-frame beta chains. Identical CDR3 proteins give one entry, which carries the most common genes and DNA. The sample table contains roughly 250,000 distinct CDR3 sequences; only one count was recorded for 90% to 96% of them. About 0.095% of the sample lies in the top ten. The sequenced sample was CD4+ T cells from PBMCs. Receptor source: a human donor with Susac syndrome.

This clonotype is a singleton in its sample. This rearrangement joins TRBV11-2 to TRBJ1-2; no clear D gene. Looked up from germline, CDR1 is SGHAT and CDR2 is FQNNGV. The CDR3 covers 13 residues. Trimming took off 3 bases at V and 8 bases at J, with 13 bases between the two ends. The CDR3 reads CASSLDRLRGYTF. Here the CDR3 DNA reads TGTGCCAGCAGCTTGGATAGGTTGAGGGGCTACACCTTC.

The chain is built from TRBV7-3 and TRBJ1-1, with D perhaps matching TRBD1 (5 bases). Trimming took 4 bases from V and 0 from J, leaving 15 bases between them. This CDR3 region has 16 residues. CDR1 and CDR2 (germline): SGHTA, FQGTGA. This chain's CDR3 is CASSSIQGRVNTEAFF. In nucleotides, the CDR3 is TGTGCCAGCAGCTCGATCCAGGGTCGGGTGAACACTGAAGCTTTCTTT.

The chain joins TRBV4-1 to TRBJ2-5; 13 bases fit TRBD2. Germline assignment: CDR1 MGHRA and CDR2 YSYEKL. The trim removed 2 bases at V and 0 bases at J, leaving 9 bases unmatched. The length of the CDR3 is 19 residues. This CDR3 reads CASSQTGLAGTLYQETQYF. For the CDR3, the DNA is TGCGCCAGCAGCCAAACGGGACTAGCGGGAACGCTGTACCAAGAGACCCAGTACTTC.

This chain joins TRBV18 and TRBJ1-2; D uncertain. In germline, CDR1 is KGHSH, CDR2 LQKENI. Between the trimmed V and J ends, which lost 1 base and 7 bases, there was a span of 4 bases. The CDR3 is 11 residues long. This CDR3 reads CASSPRVGYTF. The CDR3 coding sequence is TGTGCCAGCTCACCACGGGTTGGCTACACCTTC.

The genes are TRBV5-6 and TRBJ2-5; possibly TRBD1 for D (6 bases). Germline loops: CDR1 SGHDT, CDR2 YYEEEE. Trimming removed 4 bases from V and 5 bases from J, with 12 bases in between. CDR3 length equals 13 residues. In DNA, the CDR3 is TGTGCCAGCAGCCAGACGAGGGGGGAGACCCAGTACTTC. It codes for CASSQTRGETQYF. Using reference TRBV5-6 and TRBJ2-5 for the parts outside the CDR3, the full variable domain is DAGVTQSPTHLIKTRGQQVTLRCSPKSGHDTVSWYQQALGQGPQFIFQYYEEEERQRGNFPDRFSGHQFPNYSSELNVNALLLGDSALYLCASSQTRGETQYFGPGTRLLVL.

The chain uses TRBV30 and TRBJ2-7; 7 nucleotides line up with TRBD1. The length of the CDR3 is 13 residues. The J segment lost 2 bases and the V segment lost 2 bases, leaving 3 bases of the junction unmatched. Germline CDR1 is GTSNPN and CDR2 is SVGIG (reference sequence). CDR3 protein: CAWSTTGPYEQYF. In nucleotides, the CDR3 is TGTGCCTGGAGTACGACAGGGCCCTACGAGCAGTACTTC.

This clonotype appeared once. The chain combines TRBV7-8 with TRBJ2-3, with unresolved D. The V end was cut by 6 bases, the J end by 6 bases, with 16 bases between. Germline lookup yields CDR1 SGHVS and CDR2 FQNEAQ. CDR3 length equals 14 residues. The CDR3 DNA sequence: TGTGCCAGCAGGCCTCAGACGGTTTCTGATACGCAGTATTTT. Translation: CASRPQTVSDTQYF.

The chain employs TRBV29-1 and TRBJ1-1, with D possibly TRBD1 on 5 matching bases. V lost 6 bases to trimming and J lost 6 bases, with 14 bases between them. The CDR3 totals 12 residues. The germline gives CDR1 SQVTM, CDR2 ANQGSEA. DNA for the CDR3: TGCAGCGTAGGATCCATGGGGGCTGAAGCTTTCTTT. It is translated as CSVGSMGAEAFF.

The chain combines TRBV7-9 with TRBJ1-1; D uncertain. V lost 5 bases to trimming and J lost 1 base, with 11 bases between them. CDR3 length: 14 residues. CDR1 and CDR2 (germline): SEHNR, FQNEAQ (reference sequence). CDR3 sequence reads: CASSPFPSNTEAFF. The CDR3 region has the DNA TGTGCCAGCAGCCCCTTCCCCTCGAACACTGAAGCTTTCTTT. Complete variable domain (other parts from reference TRBV7-9 and TRBJ1-1): DTGVSQNPRHKITKRGQNVTFRCDPISEHNRLYWYRQTLGQGPEFLTYFQNEAQLEKSRLLSDRFSAERPKGSFSTLEIQRTEQGDSAMYLCASSPFPSNTEAFFGQGTRLTVV.

The V gene is TRBV5-1, the J gene TRBJ2-1; the D gene is possibly TRBD1 (6 bases). The length of the CDR3 is 15 residues. Between the trimmed V and J ends, which lost 3 bases and 2 bases, there was a span of 12 bases. CDR1 is SGHRS, CDR2 YFSETQ, per germline. The DNA of the CDR3 is TGCGCCAGCAGCTCTGAAGGACAGACCTACAATGAGCAGTTCTTC. Amino acids: CASSSEGQTYNEQFF.

This clonotype is a singleton in its sample. The chain employs TRBV20-1 and TRBJ2-7, with 8 bases identical to TRBD1. CDR1 DFQATT and CDR2 SNEGSKA come from the germline V gene (reference sequence). This CDR3 region has 14 residues. V trimming: 6 bases; J trimming: 0 bases; junction bases outside the gene matches: 7. The CDR3 protein is CSARTGGSSYEQYF. The CDR3 nucleotides are TGCAGTGCGCGCACAGGGGGAAGCTCCTACGAGCAGTACTTC.

The chain is built from TRBV2 and TRBJ1-2, with D hard to call. The CDR3 sequence is 14 residues long. V dropped 0 bases and J dropped 6 bases, with 11 bases sitting between them. From germline, CDR1 is SNHLY and CDR2 FYNNEI. CDR3 in amino acids: CASSEAGNPHGYTF. For the CDR3, the DNA is TGTGCCAGCAGTGAAGCAGGGAACCCGCATGGCTACACCTTC.